At least ten counts were recorded for the clone carrying this T cell receptor (beta chain). Its antigen is as yet unknown. One entry per CDR3 protein, called by TCRdb with MiXCR from the 5' RACE reads. The table has 30,000 to 40,000 distinct CDR3 sequences, 5.8% seen once. The CDR3 sequence is 15 residues long. V dropped 5 bases and J dropped 4 bases, with 14 bases sitting between them. Germline loops: CDR1 SGHVS, CDR2 FNYEAQ. The sample belongs to a study of early T cells in non-severe SARS-CoV-2 infection. Study-wide findings and caveats: There was a bias toward anti-spike CD8 responses in VDJdb matching, which missed private and CD4 specificities.

What was sequenced was whole blood. The receptor was isolated from an adult who was a healthcare worker with PCR-confirmed SARS-CoV-2 infection or an uninfected control (not recorded which). The rearrangement uses TRBV7-6 and TRBJ2-2; D call uncertain. CDR3 nucleotides: TGTGCCAGCAGCGTATACGATCCTGCCACCGGGGAGCTGTTTTTT. This translates into CASSVYDPATGELFF.